This TCR beta chain was sequenced in a study of early T cells in non-severe SARS-CoV-2 infection. Study-level background: Chains were unpaired, as sequencing was done on bulk RNA from unsorted whole blood. Study-level results: VDJdb matches were skewed toward anti-spike CD8 T cell responses.

This clonotype came up a few times. Its target is not known. The CDR3 spans 13 residues. Germline loops: CDR1 DFQATT, CDR2 SNEGSKA (reference sequence). Trimming removed 0 bases from V and 2 bases from J; junction bases left unmatched: 0. cDNA molecules, individually, were tagged with unique molecular identifiers. Using its own MiXCR run on the 5' RACE reads, TCRdb lists one record per CDR3 protein. The sample has 65,000 to 85,000 distinct CDR3 sequences; roughly 12% are singletons. The sequence was collected from an adult who was a healthcare worker with PCR-confirmed SARS-CoV-2 infection or an uninfected control (not recorded which). The material sequenced was whole blood. The rearrangement links TRBV20-1 to TRBJ2-5; the match to TRBD1 covers 7 bases. The CDR3 is CSARETGQETQYF. The CDR3 DNA sequence: TGCAGTGCTAGAGAGACAGGGCAAGAGACCCAGTACTTC.